This TCR beta chain was sequenced in a study of shared clonotypes between healthy human individuals. Study information: Donor composition was two women and a few men, aged 18 to 49.

General observations from the study: Clonotype sharing among donors was thought likely to change with sequencing depth.

Note on this clone: Its antigen remains unknown.

The assay was carried out at the deep level. Measured with immunoSEQ multiplex PCR; TCRdb has only the in-frame clones, and not every one. The sample lists about 520,000 clones; almost 80% were seen once. The CDR3 runs 12 residues. Germline V gives CDR1 SGHAT, CDR2 FQNNGV. The germline V and J ends were trimmed by 5 bases and 8 bases, with 9 bases remaining between them. The sequence came from a woman in her thirties or forties in good health. Some clones in this sample may be carry-over from other donors' samples. Sequenced material: PBMCs. The chain has TRBV11-2 and TRBJ2-2, with D possibly matching TRBD2 (5 bases). CDR3 DNA: TGTGCCAGCAGCCCGGGATGGGGGGAGCTGTTTTTT. Translation: CASSPGWGELFF.